This TCR beta chain originates from a study of cytomegalovirus exposure and HLA in healthy donors. The study, taken as a whole, reports: A later analysis reportedly identified an Asian-associated ancestry cluster as carrying fewer N-insertions than the approximately 670-donor mean. Later analysis showed TCR association rates varying by HLA locus, highest for DRB1 and lowest for HLA-C.

Germline trimming cut 5 bases from V and 5 bases from J; bases unmatched to any gene: 9. The CDR3 is made up of 14 amino acids. Looked up from germline, CDR1 is GTSNPN and CDR2 is SVGIG (reference sequence). As for this clone: Its specificity is not known.

Primers included in the PCR were 60 Vbeta and 13 Jbeta primers. Here immunoSEQ multiplex PCR was the method, and the copy in TCRdb shows in-frame clones only, minus some. This sample's table has about 130,000 clones. The material sequenced was PBMCs. The chain recombines TRBV30 with TRBJ2-7; 10 nucleotides agree with TRBD1. This clonotype was sampled from a man aged 18 to 29 in good health and CMV-seronegative. CDR3 DNA: TGTGCCTGGGGTCCGGGACAGGGGTTTCACGAGCAGTACTTC. This codes for CAWGPGQGFHEQYF.